This T cell receptor (beta chain) was recorded in a study of T cells expressing NK-cell markers. Study at large: The TCR beta repertoires originated in sorted CD3+CD56+NKG2C+, CD3+CD56+NKG2C- and CD3+CD56-NKG2C+ T cells. HCMV seropositivity characterized most of the eight sequenced donors, and seronegativity one.

Study-level points and caveats: In a group of several donors, dominant NKG2C+ clonotypes represented about 1.0-7.0% of CD8+ T cells.

Details on this clonotype: Its antigen remains unidentified.

The cDNA for TCR beta came from 5'RACE template switching with UMIs. One entry per CDR3 protein, without DNA, is what TCRdb gives after re-calling the 5' RACE reads. Here the sample table reports approximately 440,000 distinct CDR3 sequences. This CDR3 spans 13 amino acids. CDR1 is SGHAT, CDR2 FQNNGV, per germline. The specimen sequenced was blood T cells: a sorted CD56 or NKG2C T cell subset, CD4+ or CD8+ T cells, or bulk PBMC T cells (not recorded which). This sequence was found in a woman aged 45-60 years in good health. The chain employs TRBV11-2 and TRBJ1-1. The CDR3 here is CASSLLFRVAAFF. The full variable domain, with the rest looked up from reference TRBV11-2 and TRBJ1-1, is EAGVAQSPRYKIIEKRQSVAFWCNPISGHATLYWYQQILGQGPKLLIQFQNNGVVDDSQLPKDRFSAERLKGVDSTLKIQPAKLEDSAVYLCASSLLFRVAAFFGQGTRLTVV.